This T cell receptor beta chain is from a study of Graves' ophthalmopathy and Graves' hyperthyroidism. The table lists this clonotype with a count of one. RNA transcripts served as template for amplifying TCR beta CDR3 sequences. Second-round multiplex PCR came after a first-round RT-PCR that employed HTBI primers. TCRdb redid the calling of the multiplex PCR reads with MiXCR, one entry per CDR3 protein. The data contain about 600,000 distinct CDR3 sequences, approximately 35% of them seen just once; the ten biggest clones take up 4% to 5%. Unmatched junction bases numbered 10, after V lost 7 bases and J lost 7 bases. Germline V gives CDR1 SGHKS, CDR2 YYEKEE (reference sequence). The CDR3 has 13 residues.

This clonotype was obtained from an adult man with Graves' hyperthyroidism. The specimen sequenced was peripheral blood or thyroid tissue (not recorded which). J is TRBJ1-2 and V is TRBV5-5, with 7 positions matching TRBD1. CDR3 coding DNA: TGTGCCAGCTATGACAGGGCGAGTGGTGGCTACACCTTC. Protein sequence: CASYDRASGGYTF.